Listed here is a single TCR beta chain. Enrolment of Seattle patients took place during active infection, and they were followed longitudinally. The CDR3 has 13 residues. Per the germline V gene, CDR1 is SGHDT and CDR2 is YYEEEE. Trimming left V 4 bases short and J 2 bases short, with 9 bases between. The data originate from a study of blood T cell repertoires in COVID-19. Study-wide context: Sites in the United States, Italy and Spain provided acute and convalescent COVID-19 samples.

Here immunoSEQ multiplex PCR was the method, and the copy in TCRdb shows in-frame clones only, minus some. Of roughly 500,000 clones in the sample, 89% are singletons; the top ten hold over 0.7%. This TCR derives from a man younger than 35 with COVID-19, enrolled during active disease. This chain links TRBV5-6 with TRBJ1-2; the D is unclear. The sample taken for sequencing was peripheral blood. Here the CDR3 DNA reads TGTGCCAGCAGCGGGGAGGCGAACTATGGCTACACCTTC. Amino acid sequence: CASSGEANYGYTF. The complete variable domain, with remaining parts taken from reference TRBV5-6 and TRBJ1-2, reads DAGVTQSPTHLIKTRGQQVTLRCSPKSGHDTVSWYQQALGQGPQFIFQYYEEEERQRGNFPDRFSGHQFPNYSSELNVNALLLGDSALYLCASSGEANYGYTFGSGTRLTVV.